This paragraph covers one T cell receptor (beta chain) sequence. Its specificity is unknown. Measured with immunoSEQ multiplex PCR; TCRdb has only the in-frame clones, and not every one. This sample has 15,000 to 20,000 clones, with roughly four fifths found just once. The data derive from a study of tumor-infiltrating lymphocytes in localized non-small cell lung cancer. Study-level points and caveats: Only some patients had TCR sequencing, depending on available tissue. Technical variation could not be separated from intratumor heterogeneity here. T-cell fraction did not differ between immunotypes IM1 and IM2.

Germline-derived CDR1 and CDR2 are MDHEN and SYDVKM. J lost 4 bases, V lost 5 bases, and 5 bases had no gene match. CDR3 size: 14 residues. The origin of this receptor is a human donor with non-small cell lung cancer. This chain joins TRBV28 and TRBJ2-3; 8 bases line up with TRBD2. Input material: lung tumor tissue. The CDR3 DNA is TGTGCCAGCAGTAGCGGGAGAGGATCAGATACGCAGTATTTT. This sequence encodes CASSSGRGSDTQYF.